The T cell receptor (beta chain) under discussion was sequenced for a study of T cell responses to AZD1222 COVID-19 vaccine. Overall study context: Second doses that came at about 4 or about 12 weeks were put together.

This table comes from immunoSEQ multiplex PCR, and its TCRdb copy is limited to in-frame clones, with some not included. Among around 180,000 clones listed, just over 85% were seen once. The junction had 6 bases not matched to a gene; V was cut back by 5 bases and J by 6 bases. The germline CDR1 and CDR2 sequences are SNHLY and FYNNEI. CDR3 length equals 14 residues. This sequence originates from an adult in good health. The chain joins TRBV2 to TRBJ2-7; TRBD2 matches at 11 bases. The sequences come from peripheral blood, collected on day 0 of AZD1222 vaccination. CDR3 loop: CASSPGTSGVEQYF. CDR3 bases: TGTGCCAGCAGTCCCGGGACTAGCGGAGTCGAGCAGTACTTC.